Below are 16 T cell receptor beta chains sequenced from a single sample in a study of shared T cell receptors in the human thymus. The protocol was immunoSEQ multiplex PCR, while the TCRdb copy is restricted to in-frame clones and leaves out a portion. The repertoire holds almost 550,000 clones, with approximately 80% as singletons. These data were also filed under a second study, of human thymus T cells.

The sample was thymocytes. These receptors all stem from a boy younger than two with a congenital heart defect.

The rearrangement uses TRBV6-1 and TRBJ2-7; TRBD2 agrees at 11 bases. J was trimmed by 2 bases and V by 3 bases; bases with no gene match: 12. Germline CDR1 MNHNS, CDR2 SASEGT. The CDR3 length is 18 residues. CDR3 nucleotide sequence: TGTGCCAGCAGTGATAATCGACTAGCGGGGTCAAGGGCCTACGAGCAGTACTTC. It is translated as CASSDNRLAGSRAYEQYF.

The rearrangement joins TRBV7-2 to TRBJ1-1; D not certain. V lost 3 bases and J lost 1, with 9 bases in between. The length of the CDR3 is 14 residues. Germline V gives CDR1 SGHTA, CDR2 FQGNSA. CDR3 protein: CASSFPTQNTEAFF. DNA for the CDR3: TGTGCCAGCAGCTTTCCCACACAGAACACTGAAGCTTTCTTT.

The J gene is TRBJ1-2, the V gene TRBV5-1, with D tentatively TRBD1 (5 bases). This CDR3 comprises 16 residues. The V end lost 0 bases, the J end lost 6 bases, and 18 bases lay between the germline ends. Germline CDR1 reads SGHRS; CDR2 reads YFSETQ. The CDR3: CASSLERSREEDGYTF. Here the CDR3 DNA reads TGCGCCAGCAGCTTGGAAAGGAGCAGGGAGGAAGATGGCTACACCTTC.

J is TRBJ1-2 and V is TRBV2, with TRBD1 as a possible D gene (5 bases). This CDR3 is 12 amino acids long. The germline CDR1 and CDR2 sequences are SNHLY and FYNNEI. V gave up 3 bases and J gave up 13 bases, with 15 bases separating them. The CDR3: CASSEGQENRTF. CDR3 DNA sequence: TGTGCCAGCAGTGAGGGGCAGGAGAATCGCACCTTC. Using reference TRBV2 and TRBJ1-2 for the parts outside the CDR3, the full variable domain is EPEVTQTPSHQVTQMGQEVILRCVPISNHLYFYWYRQILGQKVEFLVSFYNNEISEKSEIFDDQFSVERPDGSNFTLKIRSTKLEDSAMYFCASSEGQENRTFGSGTRLTVV.

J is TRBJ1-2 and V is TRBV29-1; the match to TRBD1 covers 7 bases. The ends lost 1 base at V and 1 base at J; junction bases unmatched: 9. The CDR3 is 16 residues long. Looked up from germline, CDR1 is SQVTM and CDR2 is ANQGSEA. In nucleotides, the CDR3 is TGCAGCGTTGAAGTACCCGGGACAGAGGTTAACTATGGCTACACCTTC. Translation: CSVEVPGTEVNYGYTF.

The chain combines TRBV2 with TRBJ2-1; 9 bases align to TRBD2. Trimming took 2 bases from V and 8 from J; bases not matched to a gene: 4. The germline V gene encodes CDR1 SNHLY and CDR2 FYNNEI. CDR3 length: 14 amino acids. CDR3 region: CASSEMAGGDEQFF. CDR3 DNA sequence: TGTGCCAGCAGTGAAATGGCGGGGGGGGATGAGCAGTTCTTC.

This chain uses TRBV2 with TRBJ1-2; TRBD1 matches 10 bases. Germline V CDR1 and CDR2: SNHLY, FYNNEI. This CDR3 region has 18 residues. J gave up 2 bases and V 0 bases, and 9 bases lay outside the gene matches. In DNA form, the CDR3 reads TGTGCCAGCAGTGAAGCGGGGGGAGGGACAGGGGAGAACTATGGCTACACCTTC. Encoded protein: CASSEAGGGTGENYGYTF.

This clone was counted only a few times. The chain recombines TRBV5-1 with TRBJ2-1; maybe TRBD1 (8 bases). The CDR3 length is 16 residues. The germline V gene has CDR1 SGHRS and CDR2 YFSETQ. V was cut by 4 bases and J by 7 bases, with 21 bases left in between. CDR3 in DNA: TGCGCCAGCAGCGGGGGGGCAGGGGGCGAAAGGAATGAGCAGTTCTTC. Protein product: CASSGGAGGERNEQFF.

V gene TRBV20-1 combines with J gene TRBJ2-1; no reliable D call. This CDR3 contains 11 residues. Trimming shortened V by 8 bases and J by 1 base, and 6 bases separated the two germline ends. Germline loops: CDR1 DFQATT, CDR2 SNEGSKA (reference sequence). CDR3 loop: CSPFSYNEQFF. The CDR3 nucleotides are TGCAGTCCTTTTTCCTACAATGAGCAGTTCTTC.

The CDR3 is CASSQGPFGRAGTDTQYF. DNA for the CDR3: TGCGCCAGCAGCCAAGGGCCCTTTGGGCGGGCGGGCACAGATACGCAGTATTTT. V and J are TRBV4-3 and TRBJ2-3, with a weak D call TRBD2 (5 bases). Trimming cost V 1 base and J 1 base, with 18 bases left between them. The germline V gene has CDR1 LGHNA and CDR2 YSLEER. The CDR3 spans 18 residues.

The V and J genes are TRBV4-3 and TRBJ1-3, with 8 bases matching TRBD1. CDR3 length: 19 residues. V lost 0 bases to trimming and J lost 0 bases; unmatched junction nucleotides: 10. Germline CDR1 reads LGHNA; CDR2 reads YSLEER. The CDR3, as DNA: TGCGCCAGCAGCCAAGATATACGAACGGACAGGGCCTCTGGAAACACCATATATTTT. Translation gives CASSQDIRTDRASGNTIYF.

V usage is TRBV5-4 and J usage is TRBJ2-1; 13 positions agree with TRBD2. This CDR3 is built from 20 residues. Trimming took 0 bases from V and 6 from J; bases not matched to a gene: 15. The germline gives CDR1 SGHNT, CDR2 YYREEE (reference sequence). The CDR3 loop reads CASSLEWVGTSGRASNEQFF. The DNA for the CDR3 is TGTGCCAGCAGCTTGGAATGGGTCGGTACTAGCGGGAGGGCCTCCAATGAGCAGTTCTTC.

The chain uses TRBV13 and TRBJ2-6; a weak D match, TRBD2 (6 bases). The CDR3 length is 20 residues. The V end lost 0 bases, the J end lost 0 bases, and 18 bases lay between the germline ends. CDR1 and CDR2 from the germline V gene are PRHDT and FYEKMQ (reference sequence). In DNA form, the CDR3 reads TGTGCCAGCAGCTTAGGTCGGAGGGGCCGCCCCTACTCTGGGGCCAACGTCCTGACTTTC. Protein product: CASSLGRRGRPYSGANVLTF.

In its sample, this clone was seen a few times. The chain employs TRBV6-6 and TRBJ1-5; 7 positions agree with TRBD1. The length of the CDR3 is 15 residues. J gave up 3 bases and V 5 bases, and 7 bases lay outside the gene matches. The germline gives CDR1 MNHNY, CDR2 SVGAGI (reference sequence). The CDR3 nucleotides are TGTGCCAGCAGTGGGGGACAGCAGCTCAATCAGCCCCAGCATTTT. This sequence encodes CASSGGQQLNQPQHF.

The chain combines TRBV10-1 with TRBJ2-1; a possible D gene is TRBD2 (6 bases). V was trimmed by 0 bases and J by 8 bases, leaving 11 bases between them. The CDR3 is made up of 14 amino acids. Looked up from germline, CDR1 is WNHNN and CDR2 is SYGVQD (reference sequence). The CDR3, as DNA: TGCGCCAGCAGTGAGTCAACTCCGGGAGATGAGCAGTTCTTC. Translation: CASSESTPGDEQFF.

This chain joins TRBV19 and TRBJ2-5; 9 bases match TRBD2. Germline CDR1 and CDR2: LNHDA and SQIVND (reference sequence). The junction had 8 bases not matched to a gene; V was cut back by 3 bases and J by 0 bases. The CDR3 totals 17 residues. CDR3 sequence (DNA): TGTGCCAGTAGTATGCGGGAGGGCACCTCGTACCAAGAGACCCAGTACTTC. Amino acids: CASSMREGTSYQETQYF.